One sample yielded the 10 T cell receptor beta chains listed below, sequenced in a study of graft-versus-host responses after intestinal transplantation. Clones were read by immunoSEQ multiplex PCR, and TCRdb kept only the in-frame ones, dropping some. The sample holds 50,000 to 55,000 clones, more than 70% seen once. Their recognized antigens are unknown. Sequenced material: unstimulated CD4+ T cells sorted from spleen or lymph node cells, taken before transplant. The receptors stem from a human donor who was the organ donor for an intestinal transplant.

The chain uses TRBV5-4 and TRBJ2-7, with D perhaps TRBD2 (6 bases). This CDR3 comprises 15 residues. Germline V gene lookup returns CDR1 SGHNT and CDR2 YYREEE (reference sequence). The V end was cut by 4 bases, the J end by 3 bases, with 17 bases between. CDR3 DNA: TGTGCCAGCAGCCCCGCTGCTAGCGTACGCTACGAGCAGTACTTC. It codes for CASSPAASVRYEQYF.

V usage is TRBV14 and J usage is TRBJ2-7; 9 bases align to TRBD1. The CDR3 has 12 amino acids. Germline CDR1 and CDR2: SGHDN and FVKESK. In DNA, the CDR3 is TGTGCCAGCAGCCAAGCCGGGACAGGGCCCTTCGTA. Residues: CASSQAGTGPFV.

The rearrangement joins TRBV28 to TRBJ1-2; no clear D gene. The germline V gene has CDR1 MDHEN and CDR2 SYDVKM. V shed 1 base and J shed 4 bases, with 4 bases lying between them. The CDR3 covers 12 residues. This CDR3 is CASSLSSYGYTF. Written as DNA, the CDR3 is TGTGCCAGCAGTTTATCCAGCTATGGCTACACCTTC.

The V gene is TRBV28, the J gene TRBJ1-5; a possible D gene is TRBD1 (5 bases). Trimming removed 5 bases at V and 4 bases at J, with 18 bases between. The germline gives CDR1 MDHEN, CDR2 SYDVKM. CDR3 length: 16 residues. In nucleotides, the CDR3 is TGTGCCAGCAGTGTCACTCAGGGTTTTCGGAATCAGCCCCAGCATTTT. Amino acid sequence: CASSVTQGFRNQPQHF.

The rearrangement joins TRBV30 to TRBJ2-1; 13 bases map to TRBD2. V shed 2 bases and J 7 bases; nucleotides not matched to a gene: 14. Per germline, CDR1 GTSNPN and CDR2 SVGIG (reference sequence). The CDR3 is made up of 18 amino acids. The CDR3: CAWSTSGRALSRLNEQFF. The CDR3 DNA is TGTGCCTGGAGTACTAGCGGGAGGGCCCTCTCTCGTTTAAATGAGCAGTTCTTC.

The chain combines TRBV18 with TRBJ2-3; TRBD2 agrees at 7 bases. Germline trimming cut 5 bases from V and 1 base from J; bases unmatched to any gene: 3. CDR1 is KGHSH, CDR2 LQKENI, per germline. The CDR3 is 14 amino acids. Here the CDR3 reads CASSGLAGTDTQYF. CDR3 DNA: TGTGCCAGCTCAGGGCTAGCGGGCACAGATACGCAGTATTTT.

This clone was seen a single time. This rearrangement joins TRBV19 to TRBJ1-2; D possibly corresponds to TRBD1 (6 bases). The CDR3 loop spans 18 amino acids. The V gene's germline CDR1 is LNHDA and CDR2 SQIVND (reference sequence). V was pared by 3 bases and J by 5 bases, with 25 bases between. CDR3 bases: TGTGCCAGTAGTATCAAGTATCTGACAGGAGAAAGAACTTATGGCTACACCTTC. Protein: CASSIKYLTGERTYGYTF.

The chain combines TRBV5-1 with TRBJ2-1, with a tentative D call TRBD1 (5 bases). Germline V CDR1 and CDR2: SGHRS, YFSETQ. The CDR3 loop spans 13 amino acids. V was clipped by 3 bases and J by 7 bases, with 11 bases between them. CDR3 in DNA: TGCGCCAGCAGCTCCTACAGGAGTAATGAGCAGTTCTTC. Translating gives CASSSYRSNEQFF.

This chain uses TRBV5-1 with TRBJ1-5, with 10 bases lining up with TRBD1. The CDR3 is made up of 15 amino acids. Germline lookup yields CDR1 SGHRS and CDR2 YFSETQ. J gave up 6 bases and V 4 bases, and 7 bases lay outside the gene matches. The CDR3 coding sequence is TGCGCCAGCAGCAGAGGGACAGGGGATTTTCAGCCCCAGCATTTT. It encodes CASSRGTGDFQPQHF. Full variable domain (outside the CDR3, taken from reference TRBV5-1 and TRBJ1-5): KAGVTQTPRYLIKTRGQQVTLSCSPISGHRSVSWYQQTPGQGLQFLFEYFSETQRNKGNFPGRFSGRQFSNSRSEMNVSTLELGDSALYLCASSRGTGDFQPQHFGDGTRLSIL.

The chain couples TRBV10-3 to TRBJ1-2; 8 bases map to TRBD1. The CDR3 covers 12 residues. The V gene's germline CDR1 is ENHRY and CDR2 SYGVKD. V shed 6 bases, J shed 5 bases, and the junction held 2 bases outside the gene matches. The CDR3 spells CAIRDREYGYTF. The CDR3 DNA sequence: TGTGCCATCAGGGACAGGGAATATGGCTACACCTTC.